The rows below give T cell receptor beta chains drawn from one sample of a study of Ad26.COV2.S vaccination and SARS-CoV-2 variants. Measured with immunoSEQ multiplex PCR; TCRdb has only the in-frame clones, and not every one. The sample records about 400,000 clones, 75% to 90% being singletons. This material consisted of peripheral blood, taken in a trial of Ad26.COV2.S vaccine versus placebo. Receptor source: a person aged 18-60 years who received the Ad26.COV2.S COVID-19 vaccine or a placebo. CDR3s leave out the opening cysteine and the closing phenylalanine or tryptophan.

v_gene: TRBV9; len: 13; j_gene: TRBJ2-7; CDR3aa: ASSVGSGPDYEQY
v_gene: TRBV15; len: 14; j_gene: TRBJ2-3; CDR3aa: ATSRGASGRTDTQY
v_gene: TRBV9; len: 13; j_gene: TRBJ2-7; CDR3aa: ASSVETSGIYEQY
v_gene: TRBV5-4; len: 12; j_gene: TRBJ2-7; CDR3aa: ASSTTGLPYEQY
v_gene: TRBV19; len: 10; j_gene: TRBJ2-1; CDR3aa: ASSIDLDGQF
v_gene: TRBV20-1; len: 9; j_gene: TRBJ2-5; CDR3aa: SARKQETQY
v_gene: TRBV28; len: 13; j_gene: TRBJ1-1; CDR3aa: ASSFLFTMNTEAF
v_gene: TRBV3-1/TRBV3-2; len: 13; j_gene: TRBJ1-1; CDR3aa: ASSQVGQENTEAF
v_gene: TRBV2; len: 10; j_gene: TRBJ2-7; CDR3aa: AGQTETYEQY
v_gene: TRBV28; len: 13; j_gene: TRBJ2-2; CDR3aa: ASSLSGGANGELF
v_gene: TRBV5-1; len: 9; j_gene: TRBJ2-5; CDR3aa: ASSLGLTQY
v_gene: TRBV5-6; len: 10; j_gene: TRBJ1-6; CDR3aa: ASSFGGSPLH
v_gene: TRBV6-2/TRBV6-3; len: 14; j_gene: TRBJ2-3; CDR3aa: ASSPTGLPVTDTQY
v_gene: TRBV9; len: 13; j_gene: TRBJ2-5; CDR3aa: ASSVVGMGLETQY
v_gene: TRBV19; len: 10; j_gene: TRBJ1-2; CDR3aa: ASRVRGGGYT
v_gene: TRBV19; len: 12; j_gene: TRBJ2-7; CDR3aa: ASGAGLAGQEQY
v_gene: TRBV19; len: 14; j_gene: TRBJ2-3; CDR3aa: ASSIGQGGSTDTQY
v_gene: TRBV30; len: 11; j_gene: TRBJ2-3; CDR3aa: AWSRQTTDTQY
v_gene: TRBV3-1/TRBV3-2; len: 12; j_gene: TRBJ1-4; CDR3aa: ASSQGTGGEKLF
v_gene: TRBV9; len: 12; j_gene: TRBJ1-6; CDR3aa: ASSAQGKNSPLH
v_gene: TRBV13; len: 9; j_gene: TRBJ2-1; CDR3aa: ASSFEGEQF
v_gene: TRBV27; len: 14; j_gene: TRBJ2-5; CDR3aa: ASSFTGLAGAETQY
v_gene: TRBV28; len: 10; j_gene: TRBJ1-2; CDR3aa: ASSQGRYGYT
v_gene: TRBV28; len: 13; j_gene: TRBJ1-1; CDR3aa: ASSTRTGTDTEAF
v_gene: TRBV30; len: 13; j_gene: TRBJ2-5; CDR3aa: AWSVGTGGWETQY
v_gene: TRBV5-1; len: 12; j_gene: TRBJ2-3; CDR3aa: ASSLGPGGDTQY
v_gene: TRBV10-3; len: 12; j_gene: TRBJ1-3; CDR3aa: AISQGLTGNTIY
v_gene: TRBV19; len: 11; j_gene: TRBJ1-1; CDR3aa: ASSPRLGAEAF
v_gene: TRBV7-2; len: 13; j_gene: TRBJ2-1; CDR3aa: ASRTSGSYVNEQF
v_gene: TRBV24-1; len: 11; j_gene: TRBJ1-2; CDR3aa: ATSERDRGGYT
v_gene: TRBV19; len: 11; j_gene: TRBJ2-5; CDR3aa: ASGLAASETQY
v_gene: TRBV19; len: 14; j_gene: TRBJ2-1; CDR3aa: ASSIPRGPNYNEQF
v_gene: TRBV28; len: 11; j_gene: TRBJ2-7; CDR3aa: ASSGGTGDEQY
v_gene: TRBV6-4; len: 12; j_gene: TRBJ1-2; CDR3aa: ASSDGQGGYGYT
v_gene: TRBV11-2; len: 12; j_gene: TRBJ2-1; CDR3aa: ASSHLVVYNEQF
v_gene: TRBV2; len: 13; j_gene: TRBJ1-2; CDR3aa: ASSTGGFIGYGYT
v_gene: TRBV28; len: 11; j_gene: TRBJ1-2; CDR3aa: ASSLNTRYGYT
v_gene: TRBV11-2; len: 16; j_gene: TRBJ2-1; CDR3aa: ASSSRRSAGPSYNEQF
v_gene: TRBV7-2; len: 11; j_gene: TRBJ2-3; CDR3aa: ASSGRNTDTQY
v_gene: TRBV28; len: 13; j_gene: TRBJ1-5; CDR3aa: ASSKRGGSNQPQH
v_gene: TRBV7-9; len: 13; j_gene: TRBJ1-2; CDR3aa: ASSLQGSTNYGYT
v_gene: TRBV9; len: 12; j_gene: TRBJ2-7; CDR3aa: ASSVGGDSYEQY
v_gene: TRBV30; len: 12; j_gene: TRBJ1-5; CDR3aa: AWSIPGAYQPQH
v_gene: TRBV3-1/TRBV3-2; len: 15; j_gene: TRBJ1-1; CDR3aa: ASSQAPSQGVGTEAF
v_gene: TRBV11-1; len: 12; j_gene: TRBJ2-3; CDR3aa: ASSYSGSTDTQY
v_gene: TRBV30; len: 14; j_gene: TRBJ1-2; CDR3aa: AWRPGQGGTLYGYT
v_gene: TRBV4-3; len: 13; j_gene: TRBJ2-7; CDR3aa: ASSQLGQSSYEQY